This TCR beta chain was recovered during a study of blood T cell repertoires in COVID-19. CDR1 and CDR2 from the germline V gene are SGHDT and YYEEEE. V dropped 2 bases and J dropped 0 bases, with 20 bases sitting between them. The CDR3 is made up of 18 amino acids. Measured with immunoSEQ multiplex PCR; TCRdb has only the in-frame clones, and not every one. The sample lists under 300,000 clones, 82% occurring once. Sequenced input: peripheral blood. The chain links TRBV5-6 to TRBJ1-1; no reliable D call. The source of this sequence is a woman between 55 and 75 years old with active or convalescent COVID-19. The CDR3 reads CASSFIEAANFMNTEAFF. The DNA for the CDR3 is TGTGCCAGCAGCTTTATTGAGGCCGCGAACTTCATGAACACTGAAGCTTTCTTT.